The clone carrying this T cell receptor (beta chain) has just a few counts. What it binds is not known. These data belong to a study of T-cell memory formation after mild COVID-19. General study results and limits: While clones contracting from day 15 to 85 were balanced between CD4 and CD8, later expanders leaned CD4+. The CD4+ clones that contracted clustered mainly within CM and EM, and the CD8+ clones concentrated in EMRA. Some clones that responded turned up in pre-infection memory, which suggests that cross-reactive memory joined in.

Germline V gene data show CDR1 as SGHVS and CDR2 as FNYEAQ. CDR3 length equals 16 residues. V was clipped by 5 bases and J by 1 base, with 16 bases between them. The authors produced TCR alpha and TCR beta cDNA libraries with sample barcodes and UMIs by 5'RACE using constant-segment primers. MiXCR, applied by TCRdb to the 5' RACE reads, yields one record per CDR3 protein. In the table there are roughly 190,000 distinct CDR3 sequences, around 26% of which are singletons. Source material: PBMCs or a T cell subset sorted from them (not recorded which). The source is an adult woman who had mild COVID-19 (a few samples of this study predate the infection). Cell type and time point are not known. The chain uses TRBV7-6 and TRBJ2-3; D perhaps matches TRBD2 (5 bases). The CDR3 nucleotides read TGTGCCAGCAGCCGGGCTAGCTTGTCCGGCACAGATACGCAGTATTTT. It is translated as CASSRASLSGTDTQYF.